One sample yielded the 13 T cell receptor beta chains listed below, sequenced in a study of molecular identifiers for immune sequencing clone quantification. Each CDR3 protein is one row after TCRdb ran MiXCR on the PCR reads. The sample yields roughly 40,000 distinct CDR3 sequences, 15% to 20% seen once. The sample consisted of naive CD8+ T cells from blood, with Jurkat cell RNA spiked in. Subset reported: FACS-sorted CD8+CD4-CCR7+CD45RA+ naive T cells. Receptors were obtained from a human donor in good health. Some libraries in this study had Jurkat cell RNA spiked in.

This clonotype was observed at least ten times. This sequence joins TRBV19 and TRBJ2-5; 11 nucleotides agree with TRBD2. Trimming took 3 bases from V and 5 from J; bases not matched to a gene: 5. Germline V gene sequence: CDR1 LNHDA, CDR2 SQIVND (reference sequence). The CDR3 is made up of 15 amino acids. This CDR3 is CASSISGTSGETQYF. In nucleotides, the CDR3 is TGTGCCAGTAGTATCTCTGGGACTAGCGGCGAGACCCAGTACTTC.

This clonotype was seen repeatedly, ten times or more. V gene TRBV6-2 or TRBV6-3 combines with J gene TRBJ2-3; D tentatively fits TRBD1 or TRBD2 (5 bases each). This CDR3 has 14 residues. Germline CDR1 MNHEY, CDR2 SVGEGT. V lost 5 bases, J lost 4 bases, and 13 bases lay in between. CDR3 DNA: TGTGCCAGCAGTACCAGCGGCAGGGCAGATACGCAGTATTTT. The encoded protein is CASSTSGRADTQYF.

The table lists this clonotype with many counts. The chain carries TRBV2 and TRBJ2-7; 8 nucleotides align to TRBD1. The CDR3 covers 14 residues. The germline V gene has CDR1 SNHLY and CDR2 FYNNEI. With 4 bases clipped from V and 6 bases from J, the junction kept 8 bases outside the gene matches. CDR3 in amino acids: CASSVWTGSSEQYF. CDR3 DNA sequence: TGTGCCAGCAGTGTCTGGACAGGGAGTTCCGAGCAGTACTTC.

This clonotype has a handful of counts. The CDR3 loop reads CASSGSRDLAGIEQYF. The CDR3 region has the DNA TGTGCCAGCAGCGGGTCCCGGGATCTAGCGGGTATCGAGCAGTACTTC. This chain joins TRBV11-2 and TRBJ2-7; 8 positions match TRBD2. Germline CDR1 reads SGHAT; CDR2 reads FQNNGV. The CDR3 extends over 16 amino acids. The V gene end was trimmed by 5 bases and the J gene end by 6 bases; junction bases not matched to a gene: 15.

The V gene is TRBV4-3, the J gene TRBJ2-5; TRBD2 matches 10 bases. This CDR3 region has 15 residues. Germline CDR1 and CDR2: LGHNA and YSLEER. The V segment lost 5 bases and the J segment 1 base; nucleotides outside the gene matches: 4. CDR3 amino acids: CASSFGLAAQETQYF. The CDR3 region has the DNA TGCGCCAGCAGCTTTGGACTAGCGGCCCAAGAGACCCAGTACTTC.

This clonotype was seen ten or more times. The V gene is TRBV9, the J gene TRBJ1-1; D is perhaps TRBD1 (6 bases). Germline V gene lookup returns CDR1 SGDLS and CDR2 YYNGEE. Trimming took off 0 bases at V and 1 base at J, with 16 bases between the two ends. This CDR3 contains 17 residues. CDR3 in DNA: TGTGCCAGCAGCGTAGGAGGGGGGGGTGGCTGGAACACTGAAGCTTTCTTT. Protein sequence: CASSVGGGGGWNTEAFF.

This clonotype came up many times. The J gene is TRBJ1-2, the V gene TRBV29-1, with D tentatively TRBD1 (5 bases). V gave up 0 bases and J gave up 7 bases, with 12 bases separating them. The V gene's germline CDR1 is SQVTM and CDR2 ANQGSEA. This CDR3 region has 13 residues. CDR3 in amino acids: CSVEEDSGGGYTF. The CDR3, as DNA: TGCAGCGTTGAAGAAGACAGTGGAGGTGGCTACACCTTC.

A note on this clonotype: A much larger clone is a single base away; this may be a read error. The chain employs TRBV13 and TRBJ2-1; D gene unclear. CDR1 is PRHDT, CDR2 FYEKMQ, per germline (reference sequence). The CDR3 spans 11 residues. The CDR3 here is CVSRSYNEQFF. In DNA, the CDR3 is TGTGTCAGCAGATCCTACAATGAGCAGTTCTTC.

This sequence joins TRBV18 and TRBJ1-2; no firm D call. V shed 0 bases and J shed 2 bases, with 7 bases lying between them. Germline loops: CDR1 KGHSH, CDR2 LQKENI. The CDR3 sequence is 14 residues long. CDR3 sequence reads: CASSPPGGNYGYTF. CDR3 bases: TGTGCCAGCTCACCACCAGGCGGCAACTATGGCTACACCTTC. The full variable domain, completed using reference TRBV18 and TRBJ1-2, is NAGVMQNPRHLVRRRGQEARLRCSPMKGHSHVYWYRQLPEEGLKFMVYLQKENIIDESGMPKERFSAEFPKEGPSILRIQQVVRGDSAAYFCASSPPGGNYGYTFGSGTRLTVV.

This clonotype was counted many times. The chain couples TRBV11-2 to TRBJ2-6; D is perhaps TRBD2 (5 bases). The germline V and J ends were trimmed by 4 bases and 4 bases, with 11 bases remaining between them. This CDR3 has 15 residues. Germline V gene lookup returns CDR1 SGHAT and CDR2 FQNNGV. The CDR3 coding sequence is TGTGCCAGCAGCTCGGACTTTTTAGGGGCCAACGTCCTGACTTTC. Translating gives CASSSDFLGANVLTF.

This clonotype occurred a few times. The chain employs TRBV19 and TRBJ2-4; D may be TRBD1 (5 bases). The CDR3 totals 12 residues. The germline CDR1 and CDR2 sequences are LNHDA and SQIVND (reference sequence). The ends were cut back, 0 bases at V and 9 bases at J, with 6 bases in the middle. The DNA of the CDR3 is TGTGCCAGTAGTATAGATCAGGGCATTCAGTACTTC. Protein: CASSIDQGIQYF.

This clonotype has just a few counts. The chain's CDR3 is CASSQGRYYEQYF. Here the CDR3 DNA reads TGCGCCAGCAGCCAAGGTCGGTACTACGAGCAGTACTTC. V gene TRBV4-3 combines with J gene TRBJ2-7; D is ambiguous. Trimming left V 1 base short and J 3 bases short, with 7 bases between. Per germline, CDR1 LGHNA and CDR2 YSLEER. This CDR3 has 13 residues.

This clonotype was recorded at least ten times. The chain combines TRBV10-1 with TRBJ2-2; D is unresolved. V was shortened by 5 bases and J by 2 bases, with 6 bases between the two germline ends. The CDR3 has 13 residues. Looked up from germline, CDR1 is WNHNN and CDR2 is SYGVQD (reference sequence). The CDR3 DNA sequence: TGCGCCAGCAGTTCTTTAAACACCGGGGAGCTGTTTTTT. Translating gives CASSSLNTGELFF.